This T cell receptor (beta chain) comes out of a study of blood T cell repertoires in COVID-19. Study-wide background: Both acute and convalescent COVID-19 samples were obtained from the United States, Italy and Spain. T cells, B-cell-depleted T cells, or PBMCs supplied cDNA or gDNA.

The germline V gene encodes CDR1 LNHDA and CDR2 SQIVND (reference sequence). V shed 9 bases and J 5 bases; nucleotides not matched to a gene: 9. The CDR3 runs to 14 residues. Methods used by the authors: Estimated nucleated cell counts came from reference gene primer amplification. Only in-frame clones appear in the TCRdb table, and some are missing; sequencing was by immunoSEQ multiplex PCR. Clonal size and the V and J genes are those of that table, whereas D and trimming came from the DNA. The table records some 130,000 clones, 70% to 85% of them present only once. The source is a man aged 60 to 69 who had recovered from COVID-19. The V and J genes are TRBV19 and TRBJ2-2; TRBD1 aligns across 7 bases. Input material: peripheral blood. The CDR3 DNA is TGTGCCAGCCTCCCGGGACAGAGGACCGGGGAGCTGTTTTTT. It yields the protein CASLPGQRTGELFF.